This TCR beta chain was captured by sequencing in a study of response to subunit inactivated influenza vaccine. Regarding the study as a whole: Researchers suggested that each seasonal influenza vaccination recruits few new T cells.

Germline-derived CDR1 and CDR2 are SQVTM and ANQGSEA. The CDR3 is 14 residues long. Trimming cost V 7 bases and J 2 bases, with 14 bases left between them. For this clonotype: Its target is not known.

TCRdb independently ran MiXCR on the RT-PCR reads; one entry per CDR3 protein. The sample includes a few hundred thousand distinct CDR3 sequences, approximately 15% of them seen just once. The input for sequencing was PBMCs from blood, taken 12 days after vaccination. V and J are TRBV29-1 and TRBJ2-2, with D perhaps being TRBD1 or TRBD2 (5 bases each). The receptor comes from a man aged 50 or older who received an inactivated influenza vaccine. The DNA of the CDR3 is TGCAGCGCCGCAGCCGGGACCAACACCGGGGAGCTGTTTTTT. This codes for CSAAAGTNTGELFF.